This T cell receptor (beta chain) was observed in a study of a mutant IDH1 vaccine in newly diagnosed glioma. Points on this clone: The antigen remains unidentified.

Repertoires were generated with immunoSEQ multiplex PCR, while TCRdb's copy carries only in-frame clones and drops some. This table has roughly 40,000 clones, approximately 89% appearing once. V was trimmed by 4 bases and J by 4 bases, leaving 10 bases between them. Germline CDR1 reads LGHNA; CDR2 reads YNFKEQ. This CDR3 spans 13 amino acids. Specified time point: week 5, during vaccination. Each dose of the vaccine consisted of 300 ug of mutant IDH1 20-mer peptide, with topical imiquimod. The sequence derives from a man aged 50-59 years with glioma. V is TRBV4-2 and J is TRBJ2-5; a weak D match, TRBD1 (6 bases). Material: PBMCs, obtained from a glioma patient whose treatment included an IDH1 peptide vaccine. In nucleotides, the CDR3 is TGTGCCAGCAGCCCACCCAGGGGAGAGACCCAGTACTTC. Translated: CASSPPRGETQYF.